Presented here are 7 T cell receptor beta chains from one specimen sequenced in a study of memory CD4+ T cells and cytomegalovirus serostatus. Single viable CD3+CD4+CD8-CD45RO+ cells were sorted as the memory CD4+ T cells. This table comes from immunoSEQ multiplex PCR, and its TCRdb copy is limited to in-frame clones, with some not included. The sample holds some 40,000 clones, roughly 85% seen once. The sequenced material came from memory CD4+ T cells from blood. The receptors shown here come from an adult in good health and CMV-seropositive.

The chain links TRBV28 to TRBJ1-2, with D hard to call. Trimming cost V 3 bases and J 4 bases, with 9 bases left between them. In germline, CDR1 is MDHEN, CDR2 SYDVKM. The CDR3 covers 13 residues. This chain's CDR3 is CASSLPRSYGYTF. Here the CDR3 DNA reads TGTGCCAGCAGTTTGCCCCGAAGCTATGGCTACACCTTC.

This rearrangement joins TRBV5-1 to TRBJ2-1; tentatively, D is TRBD1 (6 bases). V dropped 0 bases and J dropped 4 bases, with 11 bases sitting between them. The V gene's germline CDR1 is SGHRS and CDR2 YFSETQ. This CDR3 spans 15 amino acids. The CDR3 DNA reads TGCGCCAGCAGCTTGGAGGGACACGATTACAATGAGCAGTTCTTC. As protein: CASSLEGHDYNEQFF.

The CDR3 region has the DNA TGTGCCAGCAGCTTGCCTATTCAGGGGGCGGGGGCATCCTCTGGAAACACCATATATTTT. This translates into CASSLPIQGAGASSGNTIYF. The rearrangement joins TRBV7-8 to TRBJ1-3; 8 bases map to TRBD1. Germline values: CDR1 SGHVS, CDR2 FQNEAQ. This CDR3 has 20 residues. V shed 3 bases, J shed 0 bases, and the junction held 16 bases outside the gene matches.

The chain joins TRBV4-2 to TRBJ2-5; D possibly corresponds to TRBD2 (6 bases). The CDR3 runs to 14 residues. Trimming stripped 3 bases from V and 2 bases from J, with 10 bases between. The V gene's germline CDR1 is LGHNA and CDR2 YNFKEQ. In nucleotides, the CDR3 is TGTGCCAGCAGCCAGGGGGGAACTCAAGAGACCCAGTACTTC. This codes for CASSQGGTQETQYF.

V is TRBV7-2 and J is TRBJ2-5, with 7 bases identical to TRBD2. Germline V gene sequence: CDR1 SGHTA, CDR2 FQGNSA. There are 16 residues in the CDR3. The junction had 8 bases not matched to a gene; V was cut back by 4 bases and J by 0 bases. The CDR3 DNA is TGTGCCAGCAGCTGGCCCCTTGGGGGGGACCAAGAGACCCAGTACTTC. As protein: CASSWPLGGDQETQYF.

Worth noting for this clone: The sample carries other DNA sequences with the same CDR3. The chain recombines TRBV6-1 with TRBJ1-2; D is unclear. Looked up from germline, CDR1 is MNHNS and CDR2 is SASEGT. The CDR3 is made up of 12 amino acids. V gave up 1 base and J gave up 1 base, with 1 base separating them. CDR3 coding DNA: TGTGCCAGCAGTGAAGGTAACTATGGCTACACCTTC. It is translated as CASSEGNYGYTF.

This clone has only a few counts. CDR3 coding DNA: TGTGCCATCAGTGTCCAGGGGGCTTACGAGCAGTACTTC. Encoded protein: CAISVQGAYEQYF. V gene TRBV10-3 combines with J gene TRBJ2-7; 8 bases fit TRBD1. Germline V CDR1 and CDR2: ENHRY, SYGVKD. V shed 4 bases, J shed 4 bases, and the junction held 3 bases outside the gene matches. This CDR3 region has 13 residues.